These T cell receptor beta chains were read from a single sample in a study of regulatory T cells in long-lasting Graves disease. MiXCR was run by TCRdb on the multiplex PCR reads, yielding one entry per CDR3 protein. The repertoire holds 500,000 or so distinct CDR3 sequences, with about 16% as singletons. The same data also went into a second study, on T cells in Graves' hyperthyroidism and ophthalmopathy.

The sample consisted of peripheral blood mononuclear cells (PBMCs), taken at new diagnosis, from a patient treated with antithyroid drugs. All receptors come from a woman aged 35-60 years with Graves disease. The conserved cysteine and the conserved F or W are not part of the CDR3 here.

TRBJ2-5,TRBV18,ASSPPHIQETQY
TRBJ2-7,TRBV28,ASSSRDRGYEQY
TRBJ1-1,TRBV5-1,ASSSTPGEAEAF
TRBJ1-2,TRBV10-2,ASTPPKTGTGFYGYT
TRBJ1-1,TRBV19,ASSTPSLGTTEAF
TRBJ2-3,TRBV9,ASSVEFAGGTGTQY
TRBJ2-1,TRBV6-1,ASSPGLAGGLYNEQF
TRBJ2-7,TRBV20-1,SALLAGGSYEQY
TRBJ1-6,TRBV6-5,ASSYWTGDNSPLH
TRBJ2-7,TRBV7-9,ASSSRPQYEQY
TRBJ1-5,TRBV28,ASSVANLLPQPQH
TRBJ1-1,TRBV2,ASSRGSWNTEAF
TRBJ2-7,TRBV5-1,ASSLGQSSYEQY
TRBJ1-1,TRBV29-1,SVGRDVRAF
TRBJ2-7,TRBV19,ASSKDRTYEQY
TRBJ1-5,TRBV7-9,ASSVGFSDTSNQPQH
TRBJ2-3,TRBV5-6,ASSPNPGGADTQY
TRBJ2-3,TRBV9,ASNYRDSDTQY
TRBJ2-7,TRBV5-4,ASSLWQNEQY
TRBJ1-1,TRBV6-1,ATAMREWTEAF
TRBJ2-2,TRBV10-3,AIKNIGANTGELF
TRBJ2-5,TRBV4-1,ASSQGSSGGETQY
TRBJ1-6,TRBV4-1,ASSQEFGNSPLH
TRBJ1-5,TRBV29-1,SVGDNQPQH
TRBJ2-1,TRBV5-6,ASSLAQGDNEQF
TRBJ2-5,TRBV6-1,ASSDGGRVTQY
TRBJ2-7,TRBV29-1,SVVSGDSYEQY
TRBJ2-1,TRBV12-3/TRBV12-4,ASSGTGYNEQF
TRBJ2-3,TRBV19,ASSIPGQGADTQY
TRBJ1-5,TRBV19,ASRPPTDNQPQH
TRBJ1-5,TRBV14,ASSQNQRQPQH
TRBJ1-2,TRBV6-2/TRBV6-3,ASSYAGTNYGYT
TRBJ1-5,TRBV19,ASSIWGNNQPQH